This is a list of T cell receptor beta chains from one sample in a study of CD8 T cells in ankylosing spondylitis. In TCRdb, the 5' RACE reads were re-called with MiXCR into one record per CDR3 protein. This table holds roughly 300,000 distinct CDR3 sequences, 6.5% to 10% found once. The specimen was blood, either unsorted or a sorted T cell fraction (not recorded which). These receptors were taken from a male donor with ankylosing spondylitis. Both conserved end residues are part of each CDR3. The D gene is left open where the match is weak. Only part of the rows carry a size: once, few, many, or a class if the clone is expanded.

V,size,D,J,DNA,CDR3
TRBV6-5,many,.,TRBJ2-7,TGTGCCAGCAGTTACTCCTCGGCGGATTCCTACGAGCAGTACTTC,CASSYSSADSYEQYF
TRBV5-1,once,TRBD2,TRBJ2-5,TGCGCCAGCAGCTTCGGGCGGGAGGGCGTTGGAGAGACCCAGTACTTC,CASSFGREGVGETQYF
TRBV7-9,few,.,TRBJ2-3,TGTGCCAGCAGCTTAGCGCTACCAGATACGCAGTATTTT,CASSLALPDTQYF
TRBV6-2/TRBV6-3,.,.,TRBJ1-5,TGTGCCAGCAGCACTTATGGGACGGGATTCATCTTT,CASSTYGTGFIF
TRBV24-1,.,TRBD2,TRBJ2-1,TGTGCCACCAGCCAGGAGGTGGGGACTAGCGGGAACATCTACAATGAGCAGTTCTTC,CATSQEVGTSGNIYNEQFF
TRBV27,few,TRBD1,TRBJ2-7,TGTGCCAGCAGTTGGTCCGGGACAGGGGCCTACGAGCAGTACTTC,CASSWSGTGAYEQYF
TRBV5-1,many,.,TRBJ2-3,TGCGCCAGCAGCTTGGGGAGGGCACCAGATACGCAGTATTTT,CASSLGRAPDTQYF
TRBV5-1,.,.,TRBJ2-2,TGCGCCAGCAGCAGGAACCGGGCCGCCGGGGAGCTGTTTTTT,CASSRNRAAGELFF
TRBV19,.,.,TRBJ2-4,TGTGCCAGTAGTATATTTGGGGCCAAAAACATTCAGTACTTC,CASSIFGAKNIQYF
TRBV4-1,many,TRBD2,TRBJ2-7,TGCGCCAGCAGCCAAGAAATTAGCGGGAGGGCTGTTTCCTACGAGCAGTACTTC,CASSQEISGRAVSYEQYF
TRBV5-1,many,.,TRBJ2-5,TGCGCCAGTACGGGGTTTGGAGAGACCCAGTACTTC,CASTGFGETQYF
TRBV27,few,.,TRBJ1-1,TGTGCCAGCAGTTTTAGGGAGCGGAACACTGAAGCTTTCTTT,CASSFRERNTEAFF
TRBV19,few,.,TRBJ2-1,TGTGCCAGTAGTATCGTGGGCCACAATGAGCAGTTCTTC,CASSIVGHNEQFF
TRBV20-1,.,TRBD2,TRBJ2-2,TGCAGTGCTAGAGATAGCGGGAGGGACACCGGGGAGCTGTTTTTT,CSARDSGRDTGELFF
TRBV7-8,.,.,TRBJ2-5,TGTGCCAGCAGCTTCCGGACAGCAGTTAAAGAGACCCAGTACTTC,CASSFRTAVKETQYF
TRBV29-1,many,TRBD1,TRBJ1-2,TGCAGCGTTCGTACCCAGGGGGTCTATGGCTACACCTTC,CSVRTQGVYGYTF
TRBV30,.,.,TRBJ1-4,TGTGCCTGGGGCGGAGGCGGGGAAAAACTGTTTTTT,CAWGGGGEKLFF
TRBV18,.,TRBD2,TRBJ2-1,TGTGCCAGCTCACCTAGCGGGGGGTACAATGAGCAGTTCTTC,CASSPSGGYNEQFF
TRBV7-6,few,TRBD2,TRBJ2-1,TGTGCCAGCAGCTTAGTTGGCGGGAGGGCCGTGAATGAGCAGTTCTTC,CASSLVGGRAVNEQFF
TRBV18,.,.,TRBJ1-2,TGTGCCAGCTCACCATTGGGGAGGGGTTCGGACTATGGCTACACCTTC,CASSPLGRGSDYGYTF
TRBV29-1,few,TRBD1,TRBJ1-1,TGCAGCGTTACCCGGGACAGGGGGCGCGTGGACACTGAAGCTTTCTTT,CSVTRDRGRVDTEAFF
TRBV29-1,few,.,TRBJ1-1,TGCAGCGTTAGAGACGGTGGGGGTACTGAAGCTTTCTTT,CSVRDGGGTEAFF
TRBV28,.,TRBD2,TRBJ2-1,TGTGCCAGCAGTTTAGGTTACCGGACTAGCGAGAGCTCCTACAATGAGCAGTTCTTC,CASSLGYRTSESSYNEQFF
TRBV9,many,TRBD1,TRBJ2-1,TGTGCCAGCAGAGCCGGAGCAGGACAGGGGGCCTCGGATGAGCAGTTCTTC,CASRAGAGQGASDEQFF
TRBV9,few,TRBD2,TRBJ2-3,TGTGCCAGCAGCGTAGGGATTAGCGGGAGCACAGATACGCAGTATTTT,CASSVGISGSTDTQYF
TRBV4-1,.,.,TRBJ2-1,TGCGCCAGCAGCCGACAATTGGACAATGAGCAGTTCTTC,CASSRQLDNEQFF
TRBV5-1,.,TRBD2,TRBJ2-5,TGCGCCAGCAGCTCGGGACTAGCGGGAGAGGTAGAGACCCAGTACTTC,CASSSGLAGEVETQYF